The rows below give T cell receptor beta chains drawn from one sample of a study of blood T cell repertoires in COVID-19. Generated by immunoSEQ multiplex PCR, the TCRdb table keeps only in-frame clones and is missing some. In the table there are approximately 490,000 clones, about nine tenths of which are singletons. Sequencing was carried out using PBMCs or T cells enriched from blood (not recorded which). These receptors originate from a woman aged 18-35 years who had recovered from COVID-19. The CDR3 runs from the conserved cysteine through the conserved F or W. A D gene is named only where the DNA matches it firmly. Clone size is given for some rows only: seen once, a few or many times, or a class if the clone is expanded.

CASSLASQGYEQYF	TGTGCCAGCAGTTTGGCCTCCCAGGGATACGAGCAGTACTTC	once	TRBJ2-7	TRBV2	NA
CASSFRGQGWNEQFF	TGTGCCAGCAGCTTTCGCGGACAGGGTTGGAATGAGCAGTTCTTC	NA	TRBJ2-1	TRBV5-8	TRBD1
CASSNTGGGSYNEQFF	TGTGCCAGCAGCAACACAGGGGGCGGATCCTACAATGAGCAGTTCTTC	once	TRBJ2-1	TRBV11-2	TRBD1
CAISASGGSDEQFF	TGTGCCATCAGTGCTAGCGGGGGAAGCGATGAGCAGTTCTTC	NA	TRBJ2-1	TRBV10-3	TRBD2
CASSRSSGGLQETQYF	TGTGCCAGCTCACGCTCTAGCGGGGGCTTACAAGAGACCCAGTACTTC	NA	TRBJ2-5	TRBV18	TRBD2
CAGTDRDGGYTF	TGTGCCGGCACCGACAGGGATGGAGGCTACACCTTC	NA	TRBJ1-2	TRBV30	TRBD1
CASSQGRRDTTNEKLFF	TGCGCCAGCAGCCAAGGGAGACGGGACACAACTAATGAAAAACTGTTTTTT	NA	TRBJ1-4	TRBV4-1	NA
CASSLGFGEFQETQYF	TGCGCCAGCAGCTTGGGGTTCGGGGAGTTCCAAGAGACCCAGTACTTC	once	TRBJ2-5	TRBV5-1	NA
CAWSPPGTGSRYTF	TGTGCCTGGAGTCCCCCCGGGACAGGCTCGAGGTACACCTTC	NA	TRBJ1-2	TRBV30	TRBD1
CASSLASQGEAFF	TGTGCCAGCAGCCTTGCATCTCAGGGGGAAGCTTTCTTT	few	TRBJ1-1	TRBV7-8	NA
CATGRTSDNEQFF	TGTGCCACGGGGAGGACTTCGGACAATGAGCAGTTCTTC	NA	TRBJ2-1	TRBV24-1	NA
CASSLNGMNTEAFF	TGTGCCAGCAGCCTCAACGGGATGAACACTGAAGCTTTCTTT	NA	TRBJ1-1	TRBV3-1/TRBV3-2	NA
CASSQDHSGELFF	TGTGCCAGCAGCCAGGATCACTCCGGGGAGCTGTTTTTT	few	TRBJ2-2	TRBV6-5	NA
CASSLAPGLQDYEQYF	TGCGCCAGCAGCTTGGCCCCAGGATTACAAGACTACGAGCAGTACTTC	NA	TRBJ2-7	TRBV5-1	NA
CAVRILDRDNQPQHF	TGTGCCGTAAGGATTTTGGACAGGGACAATCAGCCCCAGCATTTT	NA	TRBJ1-5	TRBV24-1	TRBD1
CASLSRAYHGYTF	TGTGCCAGCCTTTCGAGGGCGTATCACGGCTACACCTTC	NA	TRBJ1-2	TRBV28	NA
CASSSASPNSGNTIYF	TGCGCCAGCAGCTCCGCTTCCCCTAACTCTGGAAACACCATATATTTT	NA	TRBJ1-3	TRBV5-1	NA
CASSVDAVGSSYEQYF	TGTGCCAGCAGCGTAGACGCAGTAGGGAGCTCCTACGAGCAGTACTTC	NA	TRBJ2-7	TRBV9	NA
CASSYSRQGQGETQYF	TGTGCCAGCAGTTACTCTCGGCAGGGCCAGGGGGAGACCCAGTACTTC	once	TRBJ2-5	TRBV6-5	NA
CACTGTLHNEKLFF	TGTGCCTGTACGGGGACACTTCATAATGAAAAACTGTTTTTT	NA	TRBJ1-4	TRBV30	NA
CASSLQGTNTEAFF	TGTGCCAGCAGTCTACAGGGAACGAACACTGAAGCTTTCTTT	NA	TRBJ1-1	TRBV7-9	NA
CASRWGQLNSPLHF	TGTGCCAGCAGGTGGGGACAGCTAAATTCACCCCTCCACTTT	NA	TRBJ1-6	TRBV6-5	TRBD1
CASSFGGDIGNSPLHF	TGTGCCAGCAGCTTCGGGGGGGACATCGGAAATTCACCCCTCCACTTT	NA	TRBJ1-6	TRBV7-9	NA
CASSVGTSTDTQYF	TGTGCCAGCAGCGTAGGGACTAGCACAGATACGCAGTATTTT	NA	TRBJ2-3	TRBV9	NA
CASSYSNGENNEQFF	TGTGCCAGCAGTTACTCGAACGGTGAGAACAATGAGCAGTTCTTC	NA	TRBJ2-1	TRBV6-5	NA
CAWRERGTKNIQYF	TGTGCCTGGAGGGAAAGGGGGACCAAAAACATTCAGTACTTC	NA	TRBJ2-4	TRBV30	NA
CASRGPSYEQYF	TGTGCCAGCAGGGGGCCAAGCTACGAGCAGTACTTC	NA	TRBJ2-7	TRBV7-9	NA
CASSVGRHRADYGYTF	TGTGCCAGCAGCGTGGGCAGGCATCGAGCTGACTATGGCTACACCTTC	NA	TRBJ1-2	TRBV9	NA
CASSPEGGESSYEQYF	TGTGCCAGCAGCCCGGAGGGGGGGGAAAGCTCCTACGAGCAGTACTTC	NA	TRBJ2-7	TRBV5-8	NA
CASSLSRDRAASF	TGTGCCAGCAGCTTATCTAGGGACAGGGCAGCCAGCTTC	NA	TRBJ1-2	TRBV7-2	TRBD1
CASKGGGLLENSPLHF	TGTGCCAGCAAGGGAGGCGGGTTATTAGAAAATTCACCCCTCCACTTT	once	TRBJ1-6	TRBV9	NA
CASTTGQLNNYGYTF	TGTGCCAGCACTACGGGACAGCTTAATAACTATGGCTACACCTTC	NA	TRBJ1-2	TRBV6-5	TRBD1
CASSLAPRAPQHF	TGTGCCAGCAGTTTGGCCCCGAGGGCGCCCCAGCATTTT	NA	TRBJ1-5	TRBV27	NA
CASFAGGFGEKLFF	TGTGCCAGCTTTGCAGGGGGTTTTGGAGAAAAACTGTTTTTT	once	TRBJ1-4	TRBV18	TRBD1
CAWSRGDRVRQPQHF	TGTGCCTGGAGTAGGGGTGACAGGGTTCGTCAGCCCCAGCATTTT	NA	TRBJ1-5	TRBV30	TRBD1
CASSSESGGAIYEQYF	TGTGCCAGCAGTTCTGAGAGCGGGGGGGCTATCTACGAGCAGTACTTC	NA	TRBJ2-7	TRBV6-5	TRBD2
CACKEGARYEQYF	TGTGCCTGCAAGGAGGGGGCTAGATACGAGCAGTACTTC	NA	TRBJ2-7	TRBV30	NA